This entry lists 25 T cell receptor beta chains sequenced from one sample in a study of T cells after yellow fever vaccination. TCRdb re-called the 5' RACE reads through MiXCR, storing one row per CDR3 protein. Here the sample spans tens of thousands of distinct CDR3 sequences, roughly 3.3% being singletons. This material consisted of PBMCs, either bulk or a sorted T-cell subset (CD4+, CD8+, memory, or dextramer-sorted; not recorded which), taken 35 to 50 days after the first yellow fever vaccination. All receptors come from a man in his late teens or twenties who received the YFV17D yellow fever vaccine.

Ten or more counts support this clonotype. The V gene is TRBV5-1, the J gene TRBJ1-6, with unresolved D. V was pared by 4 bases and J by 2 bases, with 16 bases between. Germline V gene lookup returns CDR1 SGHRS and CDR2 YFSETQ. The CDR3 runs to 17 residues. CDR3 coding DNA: TGCGCCAGCAGCAAACACCGGAATCCGCCCTATAATTCACCCCTCCACTTT. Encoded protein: CASSKHRNPPYNSPLHF.

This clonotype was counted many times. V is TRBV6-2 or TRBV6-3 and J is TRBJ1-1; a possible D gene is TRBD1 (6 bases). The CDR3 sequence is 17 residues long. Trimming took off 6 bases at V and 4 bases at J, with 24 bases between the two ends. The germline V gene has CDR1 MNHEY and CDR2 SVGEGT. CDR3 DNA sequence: TGTGCCAGCAGATACCGGGGCTTGGGGGCAAGACGCACTGAAGCTTTCTTT. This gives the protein CASRYRGLGARRTEAFF.

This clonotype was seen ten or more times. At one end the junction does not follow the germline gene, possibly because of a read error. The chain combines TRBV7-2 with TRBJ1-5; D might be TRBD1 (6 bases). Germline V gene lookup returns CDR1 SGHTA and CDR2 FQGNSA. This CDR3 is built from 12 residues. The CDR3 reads CASSLVGGPPHF. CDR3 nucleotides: TGTGCCAGCAGCTTAGTGGGGGGGCCCCCGCATTTT.

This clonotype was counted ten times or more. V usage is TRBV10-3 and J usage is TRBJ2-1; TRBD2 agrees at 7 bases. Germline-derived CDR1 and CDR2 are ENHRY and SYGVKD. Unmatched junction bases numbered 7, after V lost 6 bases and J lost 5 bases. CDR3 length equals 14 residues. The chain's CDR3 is CAISARGGDNEQFF. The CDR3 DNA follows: TGTGCCATCAGCGCCCGTGGGGGGGACAATGAGCAGTTCTTC.

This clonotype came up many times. CDR3 residues: CASSPSSGGLDEQFF. CDR3 nucleotide sequence: TGTGCCAGCAGCCCCTCTAGCGGGGGGTTGGATGAGCAGTTCTTC. V usage is TRBV12-3 or TRBV12-4 and J usage is TRBJ2-1; 11 nucleotides line up with TRBD2. The CDR3 is 15 amino acids. V shed 6 bases, J shed 8 bases, and the junction held 9 bases outside the gene matches.

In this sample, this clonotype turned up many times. This chain's CDR3 is CASSVADFGQETQYF. The CDR3 DNA reads TGTGCCAGCAGCGTCGCTGATTTTGGGCAAGAGACCCAGTACTTC. The chain links TRBV9 to TRBJ2-5, with no clear D. With 2 bases removed from V and 2 bases from J, the gap between germline ends came to 13 bases. CDR3 length: 15 residues. CDR1 and CDR2 from the germline V gene are SGDLS and YYNGEE.

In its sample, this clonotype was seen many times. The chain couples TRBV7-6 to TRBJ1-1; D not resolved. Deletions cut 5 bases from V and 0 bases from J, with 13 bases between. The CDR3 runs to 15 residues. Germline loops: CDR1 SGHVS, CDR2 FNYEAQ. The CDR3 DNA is TGTGCCAGCAGCCCTCTAGCACACATGAACACTGAAGCTTTCTTT. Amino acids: CASSPLAHMNTEAFF.

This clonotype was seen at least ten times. CDR3 sequence (DNA): TGTGCCAGTACTATCGGACAGGACTATGGCTACACCTTC. Its protein is CASTIGQDYGYTF. The rearrangement uses TRBV19 and TRBJ1-2, with TRBD1 matching 7 bases. The CDR3 consists of 13 residues. Trimming at V came to 7 bases and at J to 3 bases, leaving 5 bases not matched to a gene. Germline values: CDR1 LNHDA, CDR2 SQIVND (reference sequence).

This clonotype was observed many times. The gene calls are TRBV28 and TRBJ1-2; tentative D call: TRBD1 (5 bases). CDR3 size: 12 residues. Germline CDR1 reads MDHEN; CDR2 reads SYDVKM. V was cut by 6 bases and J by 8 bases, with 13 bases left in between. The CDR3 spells CASRDTVGGYTF. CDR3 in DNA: TGTGCCAGCAGGGACACGGTCGGGGGCTACACCTTC.

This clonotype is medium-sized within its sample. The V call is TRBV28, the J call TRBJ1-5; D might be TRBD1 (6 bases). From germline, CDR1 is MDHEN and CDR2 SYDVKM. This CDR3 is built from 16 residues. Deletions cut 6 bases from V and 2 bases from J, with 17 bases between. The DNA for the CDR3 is TGTGCCAGCAGAACCTGGACAGCAGGAGGCAATCAGCCCCAGCATTTT. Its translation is CASRTWTAGGNQPQHF.

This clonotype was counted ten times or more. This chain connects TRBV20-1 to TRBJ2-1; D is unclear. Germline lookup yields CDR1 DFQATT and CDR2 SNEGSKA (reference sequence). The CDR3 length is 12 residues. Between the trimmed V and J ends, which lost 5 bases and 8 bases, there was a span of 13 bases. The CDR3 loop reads CSARPLRDEQFF. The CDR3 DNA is TGCAGTGCTCGACCACTCCGGGATGAGCAGTTCTTC.

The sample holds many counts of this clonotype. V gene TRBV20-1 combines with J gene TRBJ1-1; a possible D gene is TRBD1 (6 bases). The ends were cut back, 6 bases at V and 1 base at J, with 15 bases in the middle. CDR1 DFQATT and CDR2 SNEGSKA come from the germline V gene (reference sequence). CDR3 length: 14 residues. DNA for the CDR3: TGCAGTGCAGGTGACAGGACTTCGAACACTGAAGCTTTCTTT. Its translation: CSAGDRTSNTEAFF.

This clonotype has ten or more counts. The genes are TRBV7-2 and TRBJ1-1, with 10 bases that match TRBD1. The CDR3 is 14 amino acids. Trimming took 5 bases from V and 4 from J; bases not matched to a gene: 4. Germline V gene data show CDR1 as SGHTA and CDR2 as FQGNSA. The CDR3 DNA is TGTGCCAGCAGCCACGGACAGGGGGGCACTGAAGCTTTCTTT. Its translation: CASSHGQGGTEAFF.

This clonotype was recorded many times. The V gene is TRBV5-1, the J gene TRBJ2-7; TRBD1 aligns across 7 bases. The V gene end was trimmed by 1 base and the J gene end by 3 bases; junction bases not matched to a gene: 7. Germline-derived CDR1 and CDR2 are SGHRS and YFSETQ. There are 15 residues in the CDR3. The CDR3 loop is CASSLMQGVYYEQYF. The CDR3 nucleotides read TGCGCCAGCAGCTTGATGCAGGGGGTCTACTACGAGCAGTACTTC.

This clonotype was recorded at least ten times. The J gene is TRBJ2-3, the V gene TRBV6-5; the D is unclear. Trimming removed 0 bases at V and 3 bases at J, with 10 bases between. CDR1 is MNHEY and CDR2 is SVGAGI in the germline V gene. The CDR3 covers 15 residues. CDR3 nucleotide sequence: TGTGCCAGCAGTTACTCGAGCCAGCCAACAGATACGCAGTATTTT. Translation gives CASSYSSQPTDTQYF.

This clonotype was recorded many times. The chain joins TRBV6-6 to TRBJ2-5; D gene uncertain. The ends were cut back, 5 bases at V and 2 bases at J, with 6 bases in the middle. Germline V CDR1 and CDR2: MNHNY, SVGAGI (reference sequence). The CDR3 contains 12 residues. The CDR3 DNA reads TGTGCCAGCAGTAAGAGGCAAGAGACCCAGTACTTC. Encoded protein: CASSKRQETQYF.

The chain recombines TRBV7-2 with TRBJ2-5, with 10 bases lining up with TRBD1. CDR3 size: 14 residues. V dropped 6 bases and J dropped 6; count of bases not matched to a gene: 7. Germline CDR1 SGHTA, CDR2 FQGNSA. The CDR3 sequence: CASRMTGGEKTQYF. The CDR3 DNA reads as TGTGCCAGCAGGATGACAGGGGGCGAAAAGACCCAGTACTTC.

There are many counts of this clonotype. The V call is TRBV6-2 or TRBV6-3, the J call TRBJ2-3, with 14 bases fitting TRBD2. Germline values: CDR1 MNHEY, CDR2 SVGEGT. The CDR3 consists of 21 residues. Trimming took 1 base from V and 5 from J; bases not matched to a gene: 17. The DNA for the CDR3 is TGTGCCAGCAGTTACTTTACCCGGACTAGCGGGGGGATGCGGCAAAAAGATACGCAGTATTTT. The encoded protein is CASSYFTRTSGGMRQKDTQYF.

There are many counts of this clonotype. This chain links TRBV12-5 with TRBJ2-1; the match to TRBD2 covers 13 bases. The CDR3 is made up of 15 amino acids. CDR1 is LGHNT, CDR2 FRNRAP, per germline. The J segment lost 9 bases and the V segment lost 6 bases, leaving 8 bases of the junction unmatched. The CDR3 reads CASGPTTSGGLEQFF. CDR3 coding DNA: TGTGCTAGTGGCCCTACGACTAGCGGGGGGCTTGAGCAGTTCTTC.

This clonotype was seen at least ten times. DNA for the CDR3: TGTGCCATGGACAGGGGGCCCGGAAACACCATATATTTT. Its translation is CAMDRGPGNTIYF. The rearrangement joins TRBV10-3 to TRBJ1-3, with 11 bases fitting TRBD1. Germline values: CDR1 ENHRY, CDR2 SYGVKD. There are 13 residues in the CDR3. V was pared by 9 bases and J by 4 bases, with 2 bases of the junction left unmatched.

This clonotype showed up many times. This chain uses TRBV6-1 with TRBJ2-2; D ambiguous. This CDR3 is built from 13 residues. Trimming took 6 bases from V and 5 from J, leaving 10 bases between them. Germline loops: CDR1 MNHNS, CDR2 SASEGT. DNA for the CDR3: TGTGCCAGCAGCCTGATTACAACCGGGGAGCTGTTTTTT. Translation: CASSLITTGELFF.

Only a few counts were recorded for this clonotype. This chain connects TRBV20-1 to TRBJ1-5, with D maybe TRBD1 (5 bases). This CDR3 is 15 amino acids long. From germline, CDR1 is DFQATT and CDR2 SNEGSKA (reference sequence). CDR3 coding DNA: TGCTGCGGGGCGAACAGGTATTCGGACAATCAGCCCCAGCATTTT. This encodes CCGANRYSDNQPQHF.

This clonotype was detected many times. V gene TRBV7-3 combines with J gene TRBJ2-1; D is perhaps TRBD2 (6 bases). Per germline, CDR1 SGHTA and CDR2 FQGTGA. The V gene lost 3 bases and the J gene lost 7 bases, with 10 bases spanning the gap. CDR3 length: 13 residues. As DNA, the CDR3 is TGTGCCAGCAGCTTTTTTGGGGGGAATGAGCAGTTCTTC. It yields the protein CASSFFGGNEQFF.

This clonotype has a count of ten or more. As DNA, the CDR3 is TGTGCCACCAGTGAAAGAAGAGACCAAGAGACCCAGTACTTC. This sequence encodes CATSERRDQETQYF. The chain carries TRBV24-1 and TRBJ2-5; the D is unclear. CDR3 length: 14 residues. The V end was cut by 4 bases, the J end by 0 bases, with 8 bases between. The germline gives CDR1 KGHDR, CDR2 SFDVKD.

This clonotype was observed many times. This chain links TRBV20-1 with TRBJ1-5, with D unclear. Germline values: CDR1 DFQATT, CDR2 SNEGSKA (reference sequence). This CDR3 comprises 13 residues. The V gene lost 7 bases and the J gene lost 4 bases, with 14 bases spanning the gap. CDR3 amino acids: CSVLPNGNQPQHF. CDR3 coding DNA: TGCAGTGTTTTACCGAATGGTAATCAGCCCCAGCATTTT.